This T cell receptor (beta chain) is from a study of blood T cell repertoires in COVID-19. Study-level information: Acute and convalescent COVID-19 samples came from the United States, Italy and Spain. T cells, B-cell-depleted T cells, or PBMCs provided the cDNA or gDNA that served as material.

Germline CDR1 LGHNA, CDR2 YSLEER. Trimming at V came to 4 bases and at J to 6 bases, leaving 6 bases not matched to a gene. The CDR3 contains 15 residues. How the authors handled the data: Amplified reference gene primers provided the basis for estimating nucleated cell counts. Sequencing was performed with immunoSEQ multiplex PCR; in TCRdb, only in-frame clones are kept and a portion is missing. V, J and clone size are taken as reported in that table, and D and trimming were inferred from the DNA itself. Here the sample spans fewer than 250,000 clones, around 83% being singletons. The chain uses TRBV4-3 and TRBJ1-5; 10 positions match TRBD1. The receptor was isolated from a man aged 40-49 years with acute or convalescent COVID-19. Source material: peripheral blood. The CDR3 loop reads CASSRDRGLSQPQHF. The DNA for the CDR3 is TGCGCCAGCAGCCGAGACAGGGGGCTAAGTCAGCCCCAGCATTTT.